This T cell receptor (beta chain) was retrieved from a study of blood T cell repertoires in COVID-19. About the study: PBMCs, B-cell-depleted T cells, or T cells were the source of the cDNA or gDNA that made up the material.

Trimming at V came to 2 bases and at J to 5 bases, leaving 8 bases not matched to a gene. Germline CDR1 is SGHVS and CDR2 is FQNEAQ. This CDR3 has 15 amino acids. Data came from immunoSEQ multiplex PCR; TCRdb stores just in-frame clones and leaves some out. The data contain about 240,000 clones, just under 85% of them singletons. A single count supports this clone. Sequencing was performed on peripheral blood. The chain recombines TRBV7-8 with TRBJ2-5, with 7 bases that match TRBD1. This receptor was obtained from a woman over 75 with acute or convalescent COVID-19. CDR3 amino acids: CASSLPQGVGETQYF. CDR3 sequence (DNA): TGTGCCAGCAGCTTACCTCAGGGGGTTGGGGAGACCCAGTACTTC. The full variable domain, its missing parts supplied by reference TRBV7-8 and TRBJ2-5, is GAGVSQSPRYKVAKRGQDVALRCDPISGHVSLFWYQQALGQGPEFLTYFQNEAQLDKSGLPSDRFFAERPEGSVSTLKIQRTQQEDSAVYLCASSLPQGVGETQYFGPGTRLLVL.